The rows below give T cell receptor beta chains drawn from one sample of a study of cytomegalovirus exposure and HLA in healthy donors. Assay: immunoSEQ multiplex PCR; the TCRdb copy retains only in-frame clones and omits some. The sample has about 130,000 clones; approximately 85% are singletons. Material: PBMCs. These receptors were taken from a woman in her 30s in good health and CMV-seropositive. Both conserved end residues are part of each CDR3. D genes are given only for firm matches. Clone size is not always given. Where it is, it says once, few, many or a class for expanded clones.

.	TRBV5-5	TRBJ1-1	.	CASSFRLMNTEAFF	TGTGCCAGCAGCTTTAGACTTATGAACACTGAAGCTTTCTTT
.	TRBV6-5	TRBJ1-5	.	CARGEGGGGWQPQHF	TGTGCCAGGGGGGAGGGGGGTGGGGGGTGGCAGCCCCAGCATTTT
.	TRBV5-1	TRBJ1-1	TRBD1	CASSLGDRGFNTEAFF	TGCGCCAGCAGCTTGGGGGACAGGGGGTTTAACACTGAAGCTTTCTTT
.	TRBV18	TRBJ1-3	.	CASSLTGIPQTGNTIYF	TGTGCCAGCTCACTCACCGGGATCCCCCAGACTGGAAACACCATATATTTT
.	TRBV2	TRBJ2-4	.	CASSEEGLGGYF	TGTGCCAGCAGTGAAGAGGGGCTGGGGGGATACTTC
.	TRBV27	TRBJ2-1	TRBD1	CASSLESGTARPNEQFF	TGTGCCAGCAGTCTCGAAAGTGGGACAGCGAGGCCTAATGAGCAGTTCTTC
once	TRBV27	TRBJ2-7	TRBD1	CASSLVGTGYEQYF	TGTGCCAGCAGTTTAGTAGGGACAGGGTACGAGCAGTACTTC
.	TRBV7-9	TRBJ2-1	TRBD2	CASSLRGLAGGYNEQFF	TGTGCCAGCAGCTTACGGGGACTAGCGGGAGGGTACAATGAGCAGTTCTTC
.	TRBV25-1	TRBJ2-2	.	CASSEKSPSTGELFF	TGTGCCAGCAGTGAAAAATCCCCGAGCACCGGGGAGCTGTTTTTT
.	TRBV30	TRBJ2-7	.	CAWSVGAGAVYEQYF	TGTGCCTGGAGTGTCGGGGCAGGGGCGGTATACGAGCAGTACTTC